The 9 T cell receptor beta chains below come from one sample, sequenced in a study of blood T cells in healthy people across ages. The second PCR ran about 6 to 11 cycles with a sample-barcoded 5' primer and J-beta primers. TCRdb re-derived calls from the 5' RACE reads in MiXCR, one entry per CDR3 protein. The profile covers roughly 500,000 distinct CDR3 sequences, with 27% appearing a single time and about 18% taken by the ten largest. The sequenced sample was blood. These receptors all come from a woman in her sixties or seventies in good health.

This rearrangement joins TRBV29-1 to TRBJ2-1, with a weak D call TRBD1 (5 bases). Trimming removed 5 bases from V and 7 bases from J, with 12 bases in between. The CDR3 has 12 residues. Germline assignment: CDR1 SQVTM and CDR2 ANQGSEA. The CDR3 protein is CSVTQGRNEQFF. The CDR3 region has the DNA TGCAGCGTTACCCAGGGAAGAAATGAGCAGTTCTTC.

A few counts support this clonotype. The chain links TRBV4-1 to TRBJ1-1; D ambiguous. Germline V lookup: CDR1 MGHRA, CDR2 YSYEKL. There are 15 residues in the CDR3. V was clipped by 4 bases and J by 0 bases, with 12 bases between them. DNA for the CDR3: TGCGCCAGCAGCCCGGGCGTGGCGTTGAACACTGAAGCTTTCTTT. Protein sequence: CASSPGVALNTEAFF.

This clonotype has more than one count but fewer than ten. The genes are TRBV7-2 and TRBJ2-4, with D perhaps assigned TRBD1 or TRBD2 (5 bases each). The ends were cut back, 1 base at V and 7 bases at J, with 11 bases in the middle. Looked up from germline, CDR1 is SGHTA and CDR2 is FQGNSA. The CDR3 has 14 amino acids. The CDR3 sequence is CASSLGTRENIQYF. In DNA form, the CDR3 reads TGTGCCAGCAGCTTAGGGACAAGGGAGAACATTCAGTACTTC.

In this sample, this clonotype turned up a few times. The rearrangement uses TRBV24-1 and TRBJ1-4, with D possibly being TRBD1 (5 bases). CDR1 is KGHDR, CDR2 SFDVKD, per germline. The CDR3 totals 15 residues. Trimming took off 4 bases at V and 6 bases at J, with 14 bases between the two ends. This CDR3 is CATSDSTVADEKLFF. The CDR3 coding sequence is TGTGCCACCAGTGACTCGACAGTCGCCGATGAAAAACTGTTTTTT.

This clonotype occurred a few times. The chain is built from TRBV3-1 and TRBJ2-7; unclear D gene. CDR3 length: 14 amino acids. V was shortened by 3 bases and J by 3 bases, with 12 bases between the two germline ends. Germline V gene lookup returns CDR1 LGHDT and CDR2 YNNKEL (reference sequence). Here the CDR3 DNA reads TGTGCCAGCAGCCAGGGTCAGGCCTACTACGAGCAGTACTTC. It codes for CASSQGQAYYEQYF.

This chain connects TRBV20-1 to TRBJ1-1; D gene uncertain. V gave up 5 bases and J gave up 0 bases, with 10 bases separating them. This CDR3 is 13 amino acids long. The germline CDR1 and CDR2 sequences are DFQATT and SNEGSKA (reference sequence). The CDR3 is CSASVMVNTEAFF. CDR3 DNA: TGCAGTGCTTCAGTTATGGTGAACACTGAAGCTTTCTTT.

This clonotype occurred a few times. The chain joins TRBV20-1 to TRBJ2-1; tentative D call: TRBD1 (5 bases). Trimming stripped 5 bases from V and 8 bases from J, with 19 bases between. The CDR3 runs 14 residues. Germline assignment: CDR1 DFQATT and CDR2 SNEGSKA (reference sequence). CDR3: CSACFRAARDEQFF. CDR3 DNA sequence: TGCAGTGCTTGCTTCCGGGCGGCCAGGGATGAGCAGTTCTTC.

The genes are TRBV5-1 and TRBJ2-2; possible D gene TRBD2, 6 bases. The germline V gene encodes CDR1 SGHRS and CDR2 YFSETQ. The V and J ends lost 0 bases and 6 bases respectively, with 9 bases between them. This CDR3 is built from 14 residues. The CDR3 reads CASSLEWGAGELFF. CDR3 nucleotides: TGCGCCAGCAGCTTGGAGTGGGGGGCCGGGGAGCTGTTTTTT.

The chain is built from TRBV20-1 and TRBJ2-5, with no clear D. This CDR3 is 13 amino acids long. The germline gives CDR1 DFQATT, CDR2 SNEGSKA (reference sequence). The V gene lost 3 bases and the J gene lost 4 bases, with 12 bases spanning the gap. The CDR3 protein is CSASKLSRETQYF. CDR3 sequence (DNA): TGCAGTGCTAGTAAACTTTCCAGAGAGACCCAGTACTTC.